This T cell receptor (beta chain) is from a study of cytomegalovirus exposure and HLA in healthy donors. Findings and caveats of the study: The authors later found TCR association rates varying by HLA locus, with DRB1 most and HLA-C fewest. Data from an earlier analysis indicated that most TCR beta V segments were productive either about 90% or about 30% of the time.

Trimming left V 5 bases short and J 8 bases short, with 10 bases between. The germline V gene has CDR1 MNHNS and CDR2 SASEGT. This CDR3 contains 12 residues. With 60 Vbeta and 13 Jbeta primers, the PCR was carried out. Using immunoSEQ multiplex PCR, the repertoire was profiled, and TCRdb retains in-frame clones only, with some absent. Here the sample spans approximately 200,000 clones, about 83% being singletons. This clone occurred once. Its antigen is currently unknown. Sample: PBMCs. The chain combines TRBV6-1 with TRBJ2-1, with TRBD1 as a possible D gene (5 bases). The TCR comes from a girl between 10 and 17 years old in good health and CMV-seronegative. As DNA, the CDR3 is TGTGCCAGCAGTTTCAGGGTTGATGAGCAGTTCTTC. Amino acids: CASSFRVDEQFF.